This T cell receptor beta chain was found in a study of human T cells and chemical hapten exposure (dated by TCRdb to 2020 to 2023). General notes on the study: For sensitization, 2% DPC in acetone was applied to a roughly 2 cm by roughly 2 cm area of upper inner arm skin. Patients additionally received weekly therapeutic DPC doses to the scalp throughout the roughly 25-week study period. Patch testing on the upper back used Finn chambers containing 0.01% DPC, with scoring done after 6 days according to International Contact Dermatitis Research Group standards. The patient cohort, mostly female, included alopecia areata with under or over 50% scalp involvement, alopecia totalis and alopecia universalis. Libraries were pooled for sequencing, and variation in per-sample TCR yields was attributed mainly to small differences in library volumes within the pool. In alopecia patients, the study followed how the peripheral blood TCR repertoire changed in vivo over primary and secondary sensitization to diphenylcyclopropenone (DPC), a hapten. Blood samples were taken from patients before sensitization (week 0) and then at 2, 6 and about 24 weeks after DPC sensitization. Twenty-nine alopecia patients provided blood for TCR sequencing at one to four time points (pre-sensitization, 2, 6 and 24 weeks). Study-level results and caveats: Alopecia, a presumed autoimmune disease, was present in all patients, so the immune response of the patients might differ from that of healthy individuals. DPC sensitization did not change how many TCRs were above 1 in 1000 frequency, and no evidence was found of alterations in global repertoire structure. Expanded TCRs formed significantly more large CDR3 similarity clusters than pre-sensitization or healthy control sets, consistent with antigen-driven responses. After repeated subsampling, changes were observed in the strength of the expansion versus patch-test correlation and in the threshold at which the correlation became significant. The number of PT1 expanded TCRs positively correlated with patch test score, significant at thresholds 8, 16 and 32 but not 4.

Reading the germline V gene (reference sequence) gives CDR1 DFQATT and CDR2 SNEGSKA. Counted from cysteine to phenylalanine, this CDR3 has 16 amino acids. Left in the record is the CDR3 DNA by itself, 48 bases read in frame from the first base. The V end loses 1 base and the J end loses 7 bases, and a stretch of 20 bases separates them. Library creation used RACE. TCRdb records NextSeq 500 as the sequencer. During library preparation, unique molecular identifiers were attached to individual cDNA molecules so that TCRs could be counted quantitatively and reproducibly. From each blood RNA sample, both TCR alpha and TCR beta chains were sequenced. Per the authors' processing: A median of roughly 99,000 TCRs per sample was observed, with a range of roughly 23,224 to 700,000. V, J and CDR3 annotation of the TCR reads was performed with the Decombinator software suite. Every sample was subsampled to the same number of TCRs (28,000) for the PS versus PT1 abundance plots. Expanded TCRs were defined as absent before sensitization and observed at least eight times at the 2-week time point. TCRdb handled the public reads itself, with Q25 trimming in fastp and clone calling in MiXCR, and kept productive beta chains. Rows matching on CDR3 protein sequence are summarized as one entry with the most common DNA and genes. These V and J calls rely on TCRdb rather than the paper's analysis. This sample comprises 60,000 to 70,000 distinct CDR3 sequences, approximately 11% of them detected only once. The ten most abundant clones make up around 4.8% of the sample.

This sample's time point label indicates: pre-sensitization, week 0. The treatment or condition label for this specimen denotes: therapeutic diphenylcyclopropenone sensitization with weekly scalp DPC. At each patch-test visit, blood was drawn before the patch test was applied. To be eligible, patients had to be aged 18 to 70, diagnosed with alopecia and judged suitable for DPC therapy, while pregnant patients were excluded. Total RNA was extracted from unfractionated whole blood collected in Tempus Blood RNA tubes. Only a few counts were recorded for this clonotype. Its recognized antigen is unknown. Base qualities are not recorded, but no much larger clone differs from it by a single base.

The rearrangement joined TRBV20-1 to TRBJ2-1; a tentative D call is TRBD1 (6 bases match). The sample here was whole blood, taken in connection with sensitization to the hapten diphenylcyclopropenone (DPC). The sequence was collected from a woman in her forties or fifties with alopecia areata. Some clones in this sample may be carry-over from other donors' samples. The sequenced DNA: TGCAGTGCTAGAGTTTACGGCAGGGGAGAGTTTAATGAGCAGTTCTTC. This sequence encodes CSARVYGRGEFNEQFF.